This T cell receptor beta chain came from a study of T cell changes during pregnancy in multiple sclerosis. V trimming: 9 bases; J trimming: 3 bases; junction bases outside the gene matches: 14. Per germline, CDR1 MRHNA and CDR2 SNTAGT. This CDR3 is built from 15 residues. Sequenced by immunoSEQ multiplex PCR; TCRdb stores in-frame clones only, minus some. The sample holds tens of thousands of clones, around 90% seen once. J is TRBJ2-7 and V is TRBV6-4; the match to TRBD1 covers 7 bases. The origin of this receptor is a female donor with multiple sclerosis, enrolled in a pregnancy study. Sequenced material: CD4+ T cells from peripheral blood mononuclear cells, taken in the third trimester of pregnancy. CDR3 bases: TGTGCCAGAATCCGTAGGGACAGACCTTGCTACGAGCAGTACTTC. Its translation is CARIRRDRPCYEQYF.